This entry lists 4 T cell receptor beta chains sequenced from one sample in a study of blood T cell repertoires in COVID-19. TCRdb's table, derived via immunoSEQ multiplex PCR, lists solely in-frame clones and lacks some. Of hundreds of thousands of clones listed, roughly nine tenths are singletons. Input material: PBMCs or T cells enriched from blood (not recorded which). The receptors stem from a man aged 25-45 years who had recovered from COVID-19.

The chain recombines TRBV5-1 with TRBJ2-7, with 12 positions matching TRBD1. The CDR3 extends over 17 amino acids. Germline V CDR1 and CDR2: SGHRS, YFSETQ. Trimming took 5 bases from V and 4 from J; bases not matched to a gene: 13. The CDR3 spells CASRATGQGARRYEQYF. CDR3 coding DNA: TGCGCCAGCAGGGCCACGGGACAGGGGGCCAGGCGGTACGAGCAGTACTTC.

This chain connects TRBV28 to TRBJ1-1; D gene ambiguous. Trimming took 4 bases from V and 0 from J, leaving 12 bases between them. The CDR3 is 15 residues long. Germline V gene sequence: CDR1 MDHEN, CDR2 SYDVKM. The CDR3 DNA reads as TGTGCCAGCAGTTCTCTTACACCTTTGAACACTGAAGCTTTCTTT. This gives the protein CASSSLTPLNTEAFF.

This clone was picked up a small number of times. The chain has TRBV3-1 (or the pseudogene TRBV3-2) and TRBJ1-6; 7 nucleotides line up with TRBD1. CDR1 LGHDT and CDR2 YNNKEL come from the germline V gene (reference sequence). Trimming at V came to 4 bases and at J to 10 bases, leaving 7 bases not matched to a gene. CDR3 length: 14 residues. This CDR3 reads CASSPRQGGSPLHF. DNA of the CDR3: TGTGCCAGCAGCCCCCGACAGGGTGGCTCACCCCTCCACTTT.

The chain recombines TRBV7-8 with TRBJ2-5; 8 bases map to TRBD2. V gave up 6 bases and J gave up 5 bases; unmatched junction bases: 11. From germline, CDR1 is SGHVS and CDR2 FQNEAQ. The CDR3 length is 15 residues. The CDR3 coding sequence is TGTGCCAGCAGGATTTCGGGGGGGGGTCCGGAGACCCAGTACTTC. This sequence encodes CASRISGGGPETQYF.